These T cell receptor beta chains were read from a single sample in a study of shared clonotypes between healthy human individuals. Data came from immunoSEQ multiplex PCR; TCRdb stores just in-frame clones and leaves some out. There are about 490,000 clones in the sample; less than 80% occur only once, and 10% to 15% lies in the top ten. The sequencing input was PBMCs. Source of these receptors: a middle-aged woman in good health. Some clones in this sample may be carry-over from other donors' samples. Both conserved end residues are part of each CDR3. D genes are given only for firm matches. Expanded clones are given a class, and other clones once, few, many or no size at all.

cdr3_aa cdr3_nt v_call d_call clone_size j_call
CASSPPIPISREQYF TGTGCCAGCAGCCCTCCCATCCCCATCTCGCGCGAGCAGTACTTC TRBV11-3 NA NA TRBJ2-7
CAISELISYEQYF TGTGCCATCAGTGAGTTAATCTCCTACGAGCAGTACTTC TRBV10-3 NA NA TRBJ2-7
CASRYPGLSSYEQYF TGTGCCAGCAGATATCCAGGGTTGTCTTCCTACGAGCAGTACTTC TRBV2 NA once TRBJ2-7
CAWSYLTHNEQFF TGTGCCTGGAGCTATCTGACCCACAATGAGCAGTTCTTC TRBV30 NA many TRBJ2-1
CASSLSNGYYEQYF TGTGCCAGCAGTTTATCGAACGGATACTACGAGCAGTACTTC TRBV27 NA NA TRBJ2-7
CASSFGQRNNYGYTF TGTGCCAGCAGCTTTGGACAGCGAAATAACTATGGCTACACCTTC TRBV11-2 NA NA TRBJ1-2
CASSFRDRDFSEQYF TGTGCCAGCAGTTTCCGGGACAGGGACTTTTCCGAGCAGTACTTC TRBV28 TRBD1 NA TRBJ2-7
CASSPGGGCSYEQYF TGTGCCAGCAGCCCAGGGGGGGGCTGCTCCTACGAGCAGTACTTC TRBV28 NA NA TRBJ2-7
CASSLTGSGQGDDGYTF TGCGCCAGCAGCTTAACTGGTTCGGGACAGGGGGACGATGGCTACACCTTC TRBV5-1 TRBD1 once TRBJ1-2
CSYQSSSGNTIYF TGCAGCTACCAGTCCTCCTCTGGAAACACCATATATTTT TRBV29-1 NA NA TRBJ1-3